One sample yielded the 29 T cell receptor beta chains listed below, sequenced in a study of blood T cell repertoires in COVID-19. The repertoire was sequenced with immunoSEQ multiplex PCR; TCRdb's copy has only in-frame clones and lacks some. The table has about 40,000 clones, roughly 85% seen once. Sequenced material: peripheral blood. These receptors were collected from a woman aged 70-85 years with acute or convalescent COVID-19.

The chain recombines TRBV21-1 with TRBJ2-3; no check of the table's D call, TRBD1, against the DNA was made. TRBV21-1 is a pseudogene. The CDR3 length is 13 residues. CDR3 loop: CASKGARTDTQYF. CDR3 DNA: TGTGCCAGCAAGGGGGCGAGGACAGATACGCAGTATTTT.

The V gene is TRBV19, the J gene TRBJ2-3, with TRBD2 as a possible D gene (5 bases). V was pared by 6 bases and J by 2 bases, with 18 bases between. CDR1 and CDR2 (germline): LNHDA, SQIVND (reference sequence). This CDR3 contains 16 residues. The CDR3: CASRVAHAGLTDTQYF. CDR3 in DNA: TGTGCCAGTAGAGTAGCGCATGCAGGACTCACAGATACGCAGTATTTT. The complete variable domain, with remaining parts taken from reference TRBV19 and TRBJ2-3, reads DGGITQSPKYLFRKEGQNVTLSCEQNLNHDAMYWYRQDPGQGLRLIYYSQIVNDFQKGDIAEGYSVSREKKESFPLTVTSAQKNPTAFYLCASRVAHAGLTDTQYFGPGTRLTVL.

This chain joins TRBV7-3 and TRBJ2-3; 7 bases are shared with TRBD2. CDR3 size: 15 residues. From germline, CDR1 is SGHTA and CDR2 FQGTGA. V shed 5 bases, J shed 5 bases, and the junction held 10 bases outside the gene matches. The CDR3 nucleotides are TGTGCCAGCAGCCAGAGGACTAGAGAGGGAGATACGCAGTATTTT. Its protein is CASSQRTREGDTQYF.

The rearrangement uses TRBV9 and TRBJ2-7, with D perhaps TRBD2 (6 bases). CDR1 and CDR2 (germline): SGDLS, YYNGEE. Trimming stripped 0 bases from V and 7 bases from J, with 14 bases between. The CDR3 length is 14 residues. CDR3 in DNA: TGTGCCAGCAGCGTAGCCGGGGACCGGGGGGAGCAGTACTTC. Its protein is CASSVAGDRGEQYF.

This clone has just one count. V gene TRBV10-3 combines with J gene TRBJ1-2, with TRBD1 matching 9 bases. The CDR3 runs to 13 residues. Trimming at V came to 8 bases and at J to 12 bases, leaving 13 bases not matched to a gene. Per germline, CDR1 ENHRY and CDR2 SYGVKD. CDR3 loop: CAISSRDREHHTF. DNA for the CDR3: TGTGCCATCTCATCTAGGGACAGGGAACACCACACCTTC.

Notes on this clone: One end of the junction fails to match germline, which may point to a read error. CDR3 sequence reads: CASSPPVSKEKLFF. In DNA form, the CDR3 reads TGTGCCAGCTCACCACCCGTTTCTAAGGAAAAACTGTTTTTT. V usage is TRBV18 and J usage is TRBJ1-4; D remains unclear. CDR3 length equals 14 residues. Germline V gene sequence: CDR1 KGHSH, CDR2 LQKENI.

This clone was counted only a few times. The chain couples TRBV21-1 to TRBJ2-7; the table's TRBD1 call for D was not verified on the DNA. TRBV21-1 is shown as a pseudogene. The CDR3 is 13 amino acids. CDR3 in DNA: TGTGCCAGCAGCAAGGACGGACACCTCAAGCAGTACTTC. Amino acids: CASSKDGHLKQYF.

The chain recombines TRBV3-1 (or the pseudogene TRBV3-2) with TRBJ2-1, with D perhaps TRBD2 (7 bases). V dropped 0 bases and J dropped 9 bases, with 15 bases sitting between them. CDR3 size: 15 residues. Germline V gene lookup returns CDR1 LGHDT and CDR2 YNNKEL (reference sequence). This CDR3 is CASSQELGGGREQFF. The CDR3 DNA is TGTGCCAGCAGCCAAGAGTTGGGGGGGGGCCGTGAGCAGTTCTTC.

A few counts support this clone. The V and J genes are TRBV7-9 and TRBJ2-2; D is possibly TRBD2 (6 bases). Trimming took 5 bases from V and 0 from J, leaving 10 bases between them. This CDR3 has 15 amino acids. The germline CDR1 and CDR2 sequences are SEHNR and FQNEAQ (reference sequence). The CDR3 bases are TGTGCCAGCAGCGGAGGACTATCGAACACCGGGGAGCTGTTTTTT. The encoded protein is CASSGGLSNTGELFF.

The CDR3, as DNA: TGTGCCACCAGCAGAGACCTAAGCACAGATACGCAGTATTTT. Encoded protein: CATSRDLSTDTQYF. V usage is TRBV15 and J usage is TRBJ2-3; D is uncertain. The length of the CDR3 is 14 residues. V lost 0 bases and J lost 0, with 4 bases in between. The germline CDR1 and CDR2 sequences are LNHNV and YYDKDF (reference sequence).

This clone was seen only a few times. This chain connects TRBV6-6 to TRBJ2-5, with D possibly matching TRBD1 (6 bases). Germline CDR1 and CDR2: MNHNY and SVGAGI (reference sequence). The germline V and J ends were trimmed by 2 bases and 10 bases, with 11 bases remaining between them. The CDR3 extends over 12 amino acids. The CDR3 protein is CASSYKGEVQYF. The CDR3 bases are TGTGCCAGCAGTTACAAGGGGGAAGTCCAGTACTTC.

The chain combines TRBV12-5 with TRBJ2-1, with TRBD2 as a possible D gene (5 bases). CDR1 is LGHNT, CDR2 FRNRAP, per germline. The CDR3 runs 14 residues. Trimming took off 1 base at V and 7 bases at J, with 11 bases between the two ends. The CDR3 loop reads CASGLGTGDNEQFF. The CDR3, as DNA: TGTGCTAGTGGTTTGGGGACCGGGGATAATGAGCAGTTCTTC.

The gene calls are TRBV5-4 and TRBJ2-7; 12 bases line up with TRBD2. Germline CDR1 is SGHNT and CDR2 is YYREEE (reference sequence). This CDR3 has 15 residues. V lost 4 bases to trimming and J lost 4 bases; unmatched junction nucleotides: 6. The CDR3 loop reads CASSPRLAGVYEQYF. In nucleotides, the CDR3 is TGTGCCAGCAGCCCTCGACTAGCGGGAGTTTACGAGCAGTACTTC.

The CDR3: CASSQDPNQPQHF. In DNA form, the CDR3 reads TGTGCCAGCAGCCAAGACCCAAATCAGCCCCAGCATTTT. The V gene is TRBV3-1 (or the pseudogene TRBV3-2), the J gene TRBJ1-5; D gene ambiguous. Deletions cut 0 bases from V and 4 bases from J, with 4 bases between. The CDR3 consists of 13 residues. Per germline, CDR1 LGHDT and CDR2 YNNKEL (reference sequence).

Only a few counts were recorded for this clone. The chain links TRBV20-1 to TRBJ2-1, with D maybe TRBD1 (6 bases). This CDR3 is built from 9 residues. Germline CDR1 and CDR2: DFQATT and SNEGSKA (reference sequence). V lost 7 bases and J lost 10, with 8 bases in between. The DNA of the CDR3 is TGCAGTGATGGGGGCGAGCAGTTCTTC. Translating gives CSDGGEQFF.

This clone appeared a single time. This chain connects TRBV5-1 to TRBJ2-2; tentative D call: TRBD2 (5 bases). Per the germline V gene, CDR1 is SGHRS and CDR2 is YFSETQ. V shed 10 bases and J shed 3 bases, with 13 bases lying between them. The CDR3 covers 13 residues. For the CDR3, the DNA is TGCGCCGGACTGTCCCGGGACACCGGGGAGCTGTTTTTT. Translation gives CAGLSRDTGELFF.

CDR3: CATSDFLRTSGSEEQFF. CDR3 bases: TGTGCCACCAGTGATTTCTTGAGGACTAGCGGGAGTGAGGAGCAGTTCTTC. The chain links TRBV24-1 to TRBJ2-1, with TRBD2 identical over 13 bases. V dropped 1 base and J dropped 10; count of bases not matched to a gene: 9. This CDR3 has 17 amino acids. The germline gives CDR1 KGHDR, CDR2 SFDVKD.

The chain is built from TRBV6-2 or TRBV6-3 and TRBJ2-1, with 7 nucleotides matching TRBD1. This CDR3 is built from 16 residues. V was pared by 6 bases and J by 6 bases, with 14 bases of the junction left unmatched. The V gene's germline CDR1 is MNHEY and CDR2 SVGEGT. The CDR3 DNA reads as TGTGCCAGCAGCCAGACAGGGTGGTCACCATCCAATGAGCAGTTCTTC. Its translation is CASSQTGWSPSNEQFF.

The chain joins TRBV5-6 to TRBJ1-2, with D possibly matching TRBD1 (5 bases). Trimming shortened V by 1 base and J by 4 bases, and 11 bases separated the two germline ends. The CDR3 loop spans 14 amino acids. The germline CDR1 and CDR2 sequences are SGHDT and YYEEEE. The CDR3 nucleotides are TGTGCCAGCAGCTTGTGGGAGGGGACCTATGGCTACACCTTC. It translates to CASSLWEGTYGYTF.

The chain recombines TRBV12-3 or TRBV12-4 with TRBJ1-2; perhaps TRBD1 as D (6 bases). The CDR3 contains 12 residues. With 5 bases removed from V and 8 bases from J, the gap between germline ends came to 12 bases. In nucleotides, the CDR3 is TGTGCCAGCAGTGAACAGGGATTAGGCTACACCTTC. This codes for CASSEQGLGYTF.

This clone was seen only once. The genes are TRBV28 and TRBJ1-2; a weak D match, TRBD1 (5 bases). The CDR3 totals 13 residues. V shed 5 bases and J shed 8 bases, with 15 bases lying between them. The germline V gene has CDR1 MDHEN and CDR2 SYDVKM. CDR3 residues: CASSQPRVGGYTF. CDR3 DNA sequence: TGTGCCAGCAGTCAACCCAGGGTTGGGGGCTACACCTTC.

The rearrangement links TRBV6-2 or TRBV6-3 to TRBJ1-5; the D gene is possibly TRBD1 (6 bases). Germline V CDR1 and CDR2: MNHEY, SVGEGT. The CDR3 loop spans 14 amino acids. V was clipped by 3 bases and J by 4 bases, with 10 bases between them. CDR3 sequence: CASSYGQRNQPQHF. The CDR3 region has the DNA TGTGCCAGCAGTTATGGACAGAGAAATCAGCCCCAGCATTTT.

The CDR3 DNA is TGTGCCAGCAGCCAAGGACAGGCTGCCTACGAGCAGTACTTC. Translation gives CASSQGQAAYEQYF. V is TRBV11-1 and J is TRBJ2-7; 7 nucleotides align to TRBD1. V trimming: 5 bases; J trimming: 2 bases; junction bases outside the gene matches: 6. CDR1 SGHAT and CDR2 FQDESV come from the germline V gene (reference sequence). CDR3 size: 14 residues.

V and J are TRBV20-1 and TRBJ1-4, with D tentatively TRBD1 (6 bases). The germline gives CDR1 DFQATT, CDR2 SNEGSKA (reference sequence). Trimming stripped 3 bases from V and 0 bases from J, with 11 bases between. The CDR3 sequence is 15 residues long. Here the CDR3 DNA reads TGCAGTGCTAGTCCGGGACATGCAACTAATGAAAAACTGTTTTTT. Translating gives CSASPGHATNEKLFF.

The rearrangement joins TRBV4-2 to TRBJ2-3; possible D gene TRBD2, 5 bases. The CDR3 contains 16 residues. Trimming took 0 bases from V and 0 from J, leaving 10 bases between them. Germline V gene sequence: CDR1 LGHNA, CDR2 YNFKEQ. CDR3 coding DNA: TGTGCCAGCAGCCAAGAACTGGCGGGTAGCACAGATACGCAGTATTTT. Amino acids: CASSQELAGSTDTQYF.

To note about this clone: The sample holds other DNA sequences that translate to the same CDR3. This chain joins TRBV28 and TRBJ2-7; 8 bases map to TRBD1. This CDR3 has 13 residues. CDR1 is MDHEN and CDR2 is SYDVKM in the germline V gene. V gave up 6 bases and J gave up 2 bases; unmatched junction bases: 3. DNA of the CDR3: TGTGCCAGCAGCAGGGGGCAGGCCTACGAGCAGTACTTC. It encodes CASSRGQAYEQYF.

The chain links TRBV19 to TRBJ1-1, with D uncertain. V was clipped by 5 bases and J by 4 bases, with 17 bases between them. This CDR3 has 15 amino acids. Per the germline V gene, CDR1 is LNHDA and CDR2 is SQIVND (reference sequence). CDR3 loop: CASSSRAGLGTEAFF. In nucleotides, the CDR3 is TGTGCCAGTAGTTCCCGAGCGGGGTTGGGCACTGAAGCTTTCTTT.

The V call is TRBV19, the J call TRBJ1-3, with D possibly matching TRBD1 (5 bases). The CDR3 spans 17 residues. With 4 bases removed from V and 5 bases from J, the gap between germline ends came to 21 bases. Germline V gene lookup returns CDR1 LNHDA and CDR2 SQIVND (reference sequence). The CDR3 DNA follows: TGTGCCAGTAGTACCCAAGGGGACCGAGCGGGGAGAAACACCATATATTTT. Protein product: CASSTQGDRAGRNTIYF.

CDR3 amino acids: CASSSSGSSYGYTF. The CDR3, as DNA: TGTGCCAGCAGCTCCAGCGGGTCTTCCTATGGCTACACCTTC. The chain couples TRBV11-3 to TRBJ1-2; D is ambiguous. V was shortened by 4 bases and J by 4 bases, with 13 bases between the two germline ends. Germline V gene data show CDR1 as SGHNT and CDR2 as YENEEA. The CDR3 extends over 14 amino acids.